This passage covers 30 T cell receptor beta chains from one sample sequenced in a study of T-cell reconstitution after alpha-beta-depleted transplantation in children. Preparation of the TCRbeta library involved a method that used unique molecular identifiers. TCRdb fed the PCR reads into MiXCR, producing one record per CDR3 protein. In the table there are about 980,000 distinct CDR3 sequences, about 31% of which are singletons. The sequencing used PBMCs, mostly from graft donor cells, collected 360 days after TCRalphabeta/CD19-depleted stem cell transplant. The receptor source for this set is a boy younger than two who had a stem cell transplant for SCID, so the T cells may come from the graft donor.

The CDR3 DNA is TGTGCCAGCACCTTTCACAGGGATGCCTACGAGCAGTACTTC. Translating gives CASTFHRDAYEQYF. The chain combines TRBV7-2 with TRBJ2-7; D is perhaps TRBD1 (6 bases). V was clipped by 7 bases and J by 2 bases, with 15 bases between them. CDR1 is SGHTA, CDR2 FQGNSA, per germline. There are 14 residues in the CDR3.

This clonotype has just a few counts. The chain joins TRBV12-3 or TRBV12-4 to TRBJ2-3; D not certain. This CDR3 region has 13 residues. Trimming removed 7 bases from V and 2 bases from J, with 10 bases in between. CDR3 sequence (DNA): TGTGCCAGCACCGTAATATCCACAGATACGCAGTATTTT. It codes for CASTVISTDTQYF.

V is TRBV7-2 and J is TRBJ1-4; D call uncertain. Trimming removed 3 bases at V and 1 base at J, with 12 bases between. Germline values: CDR1 SGHTA, CDR2 FQGNSA. The CDR3 is 16 amino acids. The CDR3 DNA is TGTGCCAGCAGCTTCGGCGTGGGGAGAACTAATGAAAAACTGTTTTTT. The encoded protein is CASSFGVGRTNEKLFF.

This rearrangement joins TRBV27 to TRBJ2-7; D gene ambiguous. The CDR3 has 11 residues. The V gene lost 3 bases and the J gene lost 7 bases, with 7 bases spanning the gap. CDR1 and CDR2 (germline): MNHEY, SMNVEV (reference sequence). The CDR3 reads CASSFGPEQYF. CDR3 sequence (DNA): TGTGCCAGCAGTTTTGGTCCGGAGCAGTACTTC.

The CDR3 protein is CASSLADAAGELFF. Here the CDR3 DNA reads TGCGCCAGCAGCTTGGCTGACGCAGCCGGGGAGCTGTTTTTT. The chain links TRBV5-1 to TRBJ2-2; D ambiguous. Trimming took 0 bases from V and 6 from J, leaving 9 bases between them. CDR1 and CDR2 from the germline V gene are SGHRS and YFSETQ. This CDR3 contains 14 residues.

The chain links TRBV7-2 to TRBJ2-4; D is possibly TRBD2 (5 bases). V lost 7 bases and J 12 bases, leaving 13 bases between the germline ends. From germline, CDR1 is SGHTA and CDR2 FQGNSA. The CDR3 loop spans 11 amino acids. DNA of the CDR3: TGTGCCAGCATGTCTGGACTCACTCAGTACTTC. Translating gives CASMSGLTQYF. The whole variable domain, remainder taken from reference TRBV7-2 and TRBJ2-4, is GAGVSQSPSNKVTEKGKDVELRCDPISGHTALYWYRQSLGQGLEFLIYFQGNSAPDKSGLPSDRFSAERTGGSVSTLTIQRTQQEDSAVYLCASMSGLTQYFGAGTRLSVL.

This clonotype showed up just a few times. The chain employs TRBV12-3 or TRBV12-4 and TRBJ1-1, with D possibly TRBD1 on 5 matching bases. V gave up 3 bases and J gave up 1 base, with 15 bases separating them. The CDR3 sequence is 16 residues long. CDR3 in amino acids: CASSFPVGGGNTEAFF. Here the CDR3 DNA reads TGTGCCAGCAGTTTCCCCGTGGGGGGAGGGAACACTGAAGCTTTCTTT.

The chain couples TRBV7-9 to TRBJ1-1, with 7 bases fitting TRBD1. Germline values: CDR1 SEHNR, CDR2 FQNEAQ (reference sequence). This CDR3 has 11 amino acids. V was clipped by 4 bases and J by 10 bases; unmatched bases: 3. The CDR3 spells CASSSRGGAFF. The CDR3 nucleotides read TGTGCCAGCAGCTCCAGGGGGGGAGCTTTCTTT.

A few counts support this clonotype. This chain connects TRBV28 to TRBJ1-2; D call uncertain. CDR3 length: 16 amino acids. Germline V lookup: CDR1 MDHEN, CDR2 SYDVKM. Trimming stripped 7 bases from V and 2 bases from J, with 20 bases between. CDR3 region: CASTTTRTGGNYGYTF. The CDR3 bases are TGTGCCAGCACCACAACCCGGACTGGTGGAAACTATGGCTACACCTTC.

This rearrangement joins TRBV27 to TRBJ1-2; tentative D call: TRBD1 (5 bases). V gave up 5 bases and J gave up 7 bases, with 17 bases separating them. Germline CDR1 reads MNHEY; CDR2 reads SMNVEV (reference sequence). The CDR3 is 14 amino acids. This CDR3 reads CASSDFQGLSGYTF. CDR3 DNA: TGTGCCAGCAGTGACTTCCAGGGACTATCTGGCTACACCTTC.

The rearrangement links TRBV28 to TRBJ2-1; 8 bases align to TRBD2. Germline CDR1 MDHEN, CDR2 SYDVKM. V shed 5 bases and J 0 bases; nucleotides not matched to a gene: 6. The CDR3 contains 16 residues. The chain's CDR3 is CASSATGTSSYNEQFF. The CDR3 DNA follows: TGTGCCAGCAGTGCAACCGGGACTAGCTCCTACAATGAGCAGTTCTTC.

The rearrangement uses TRBV5-4 and TRBJ2-1, with 8 bases fitting TRBD1. CDR1 and CDR2 (germline): SGHNT, YYREEE (reference sequence). With 0 bases clipped from V and 6 bases from J, the junction kept 17 bases outside the gene matches. This CDR3 is 19 amino acids long. Written as DNA, the CDR3 is TGTGCCAGCAGCTTGGTAACAACAGGGGGATTTTTCGGGGGCAATGAGCAGTTCTTC. This encodes CASSLVTTGGFFGGNEQFF.

This clonotype was counted only a few times. V is TRBV7-6 and J is TRBJ1-1; 9 positions match TRBD1. Germline V CDR1 and CDR2: SGHVS, FNYEAQ. Unmatched junction bases numbered 3, after V lost 4 bases and J lost 3 bases. The CDR3 totals 14 residues. In nucleotides, the CDR3 is TGTGCCAGCAGCTCACAGGGGGCGGACACTGAAGCTTTCTTT. It specifies CASSSQGADTEAFF.

CDR3 sequence (DNA): TGTGCCAGCAGTTTATCAGACCCCACAGATACGCAGTATTTT. This sequence encodes CASSLSDPTDTQYF. This chain connects TRBV27 to TRBJ2-3; D unclear. The germline gives CDR1 MNHEY, CDR2 SMNVEV (reference sequence). V lost 0 bases to trimming and J lost 2 bases, with 6 bases between them. CDR3 size: 14 residues.

J is TRBJ1-2 and V is TRBV7-9; the D is unclear. V was shortened by 3 bases and J by 4 bases, with 12 bases between the two germline ends. CDR1 and CDR2 from the germline V gene are SEHNR and FQNEAQ (reference sequence). This CDR3 is built from 14 residues. The CDR3 protein is CASSFFARSYGYTF. The DNA of the CDR3 is TGTGCCAGCAGCTTTTTTGCCAGATCCTATGGCTACACCTTC. Using reference TRBV7-9 and TRBJ1-2 for the parts outside the CDR3, the full variable domain is DTGVSQNPRHKITKRGQNVTFRCDPISEHNRLYWYRQTLGQGPEFLTYFQNEAQLEKSRLLSDRFSAERPKGSFSTLEIQRTEQGDSAMYLCASSFFARSYGYTFGSGTRLTVV.

This clonotype appeared a few times. This chain joins TRBV29-1 and TRBJ2-3; the match to TRBD2 covers 12 bases. The CDR3 extends over 14 amino acids. After removal of 6 bases from V and 2 bases from J, the junction contained 3 bases not matched to a gene. Germline loops: CDR1 SQVTM, CDR2 ANQGSEA. This CDR3 is CSVPSGGATDTQYF. The CDR3 region has the DNA TGCAGCGTACCTAGCGGGGGGGCCACAGATACGCAGTATTTT.

The gene calls are TRBV29-1 and TRBJ2-5; weak D call: TRBD1 (6 bases). This CDR3 is built from 12 residues. CDR1 is SQVTM, CDR2 ANQGSEA, per germline. The V end was cut by 4 bases, the J end by 6 bases, with 12 bases between. The CDR3 bases are TGCAGCGTTGCCAGGGGACAACAGACCCAGTACTTC. Amino acids: CSVARGQQTQYF.

V is TRBV2 and J is TRBJ2-1; D possibly corresponds to TRBD2 (5 bases). Trimming cost V 3 bases and J 9 bases, with 6 bases left between them. Germline V lookup: CDR1 SNHLY, CDR2 FYNNEI. The CDR3 spans 11 residues. The CDR3 loop is CASSDEGEQFF. As DNA, the CDR3 is TGTGCCAGCAGTGACGAGGGTGAGCAGTTCTTC.

The chain couples TRBV20-1 to TRBJ1-1, with TRBD1 identical over 11 bases. There are 15 residues in the CDR3. Trimming took 6 bases from V and 5 from J; bases not matched to a gene: 11. CDR1 and CDR2 (germline): DFQATT, SNEGSKA (reference sequence). The CDR3 is CSASDRGRHGTEAFF. In DNA, the CDR3 is TGCAGTGCCTCGGACAGGGGGCGTCATGGAACTGAAGCTTTCTTT.

There are a few counts of this clonotype. This chain's CDR3 is CASSTGRVRGETQYF. The CDR3 DNA follows: TGTGCCAGCAGTACAGGGAGGGTAAGGGGGGAGACCCAGTACTTC. The rearrangement uses TRBV12-3 or TRBV12-4 and TRBJ2-5; the D gene is possibly TRBD2 (7 bases). There are 15 residues in the CDR3. V lost 5 bases to trimming and J lost 5 bases, with 18 bases between them.

This rearrangement joins TRBV12-3 or TRBV12-4 to TRBJ2-1; 9 nucleotides line up with TRBD1. The V gene end was trimmed by 6 bases and the J gene end by 6 bases; junction bases not matched to a gene: 9. The CDR3 length is 15 residues. The CDR3 region has the DNA TGTGCCAGCAGAGGAGACAGGGGGAGTTTCAATGAGCAGTTCTTC. Protein product: CASRGDRGSFNEQFF.

This clonotype was detected only a few times. This chain joins TRBV2 and TRBJ1-5; no definite D call. The CDR3 loop spans 19 amino acids. Germline V gives CDR1 SNHLY, CDR2 FYNNEI. Deletions cut 2 bases from V and 1 base from J, with 21 bases between. The CDR3 DNA sequence: TGTGCCAGCAGTGAATTGTGGGTCCCGGTGGTATACAGCAATCAGCCCCAGCATTTT. This encodes CASSELWVPVVYSNQPQHF.

This clonotype appeared a single time. The genes are TRBV12-3 or TRBV12-4 and TRBJ2-7, with TRBD1 matching over 7 bases. The junction had 6 bases not matched to a gene; V was cut back by 6 bases and J by 1 base. There are 14 residues in the CDR3. The CDR3 region is CASRTGTESYEQYF. CDR3 DNA sequence: TGTGCCAGCAGAACCGGGACAGAGTCCTACGAGCAGTACTTC.

V gene TRBV6-1 combines with J gene TRBJ1-5; the match to TRBD1 covers 7 bases. V was clipped by 6 bases and J by 4 bases; unmatched bases: 6. Germline V gene sequence: CDR1 MNHNS, CDR2 SASEGT. CDR3 size: 14 residues. This CDR3 reads CASSLGQANQPQHF. The CDR3, as DNA: TGTGCCAGCAGCCTAGGACAGGCAAATCAGCCCCAGCATTTT.

The CDR3 nucleotides read TGTGCCACCAGCAGAGGAGCAGGGCTAGCGGGGGCCGGGGGTGAGCAGTTCTTC. Its translation is CATSRGAGLAGAGGEQFF. The gene calls are TRBV15 and TRBJ2-1, with 10 bases that match TRBD2. CDR3 length equals 18 residues. J was trimmed by 9 bases and V by 1 base; bases with no gene match: 15. Germline V gene data show CDR1 as LNHNV and CDR2 as YYDKDF (reference sequence). The full variable domain, with the rest looked up from reference TRBV15 and TRBJ2-1, is DAMVIQNPRYQVTQFGKPVTLSCSQTLNHNVMYWYQQKSSQAPKLLFHYYDKDFNNEADTPDNFQSRRPNTSFCFLDIRSPGLGDTAMYLCATSRGAGLAGAGGEQFFGPGTRLTVL.

V usage is TRBV4-2 and J usage is TRBJ2-5; 13 positions agree with TRBD2. The V and J ends lost 4 bases and 5 bases, in that order; junction bases with no gene match: 10. The length of the CDR3 is 17 residues. CDR1 is LGHNA, CDR2 YNFKEQ, per germline. The CDR3: CASSPDPTSGGRETQYF. CDR3 DNA sequence: TGTGCCAGCAGCCCTGACCCGACTAGCGGGGGGCGGGAGACCCAGTACTTC.

This clonotype was detected many times. V and J are TRBV6-1 and TRBJ2-7, with TRBD1 matching 10 bases. Looked up from germline, CDR1 is MNHNS and CDR2 is SASEGT. This CDR3 comprises 14 residues. With V trimmed by 7 bases and J by 3 bases, 6 bases remained unmatched. CDR3 in amino acids: CASNPGQGIYEQYF. The DNA of the CDR3 is TGTGCCAGCAATCCGGGACAGGGGATCTACGAGCAGTACTTC.

This clonotype has just a few counts. The genes are TRBV10-3 and TRBJ2-1; 7 bases match TRBD2. Trimming took 6 bases from V and 4 from J; bases not matched to a gene: 12. Germline loops: CDR1 ENHRY, CDR2 SYGVKD. CDR3 length: 16 amino acids. For the CDR3, the DNA is TGTGCCATCAGGGAGAACCCTGGGGGGGATTACAATGAGCAGTTCTTC. It translates to CAIRENPGGDYNEQFF.

V and J are TRBV11-2 and TRBJ1-2, with 8 nucleotides matching TRBD1. Per germline, CDR1 SGHAT and CDR2 FQNNGV. Germline trimming cut 2 bases from V and 4 bases from J; bases unmatched to any gene: 3. The CDR3 is 14 amino acids. This chain's CDR3 is CASSLQGAPYGYTF. CDR3 DNA sequence: TGTGCCAGCAGCTTACAGGGGGCTCCCTATGGCTACACCTTC.

This clonotype showed up many times. The chain has TRBV29-1 and TRBJ2-2; D is undetermined. Germline CDR1 is SQVTM and CDR2 is ANQGSEA. This CDR3 is built from 10 residues. V was clipped by 4 bases and J by 6 bases, with 3 bases between them. The CDR3 DNA reads as TGCAGCGTTGTCGCCGGGGAGCTGTTTTTT. Protein sequence: CSVVAGELFF.